Listed here are 30 T cell receptor beta chains from one sample, sequenced in a study of glioma-infiltrating T cells. The iRepertoire nested amplicon-rescue multiplex PCR amplified TCR alpha and beta CDR3s from RNA. TCRdb used MiXCR to reprocess the multiplex PCR reads, holding one entry per CDR3 protein. The profile covers more than 95,000 distinct CDR3 sequences, with about 28% appearing a single time and around 40% taken by the ten largest. Input material: glioma tissue, nonneoplastic brain tissue, or PBMCs (not recorded which). Receptors originate from a human donor with low-grade glioma or glioblastoma, undergoing nonglioma brain surgery, or in good health (not recorded which).

Concerning this clonotype itself: Compared with germline, one end of the junction differs, possibly owing to a read error. The V gene is TRBV6-6, the J gene TRBJ2-7; 9 bases line up with TRBD1. This CDR3 contains 15 residues. Germline CDR1 MNHNY, CDR2 SVGAGI (reference sequence). CDR3 sequence (DNA): TGTGCTAGCAGTTACGTGCGGGACAGGGCCAATGAGCAGTACTTC. Translated, it gives CASSYVRDRANEQYF.

The chain couples TRBV12-3 or TRBV12-4 to TRBJ1-1; no clear D. V lost 0 bases and J lost 4, with 6 bases in between. The CDR3 length is 13 residues. The CDR3 coding sequence is TGTGCCAGCAGTTTAGCCTTGAGCACTGAAGCTTTCTTT. This translates into CASSLALSTEAFF.

This clonotype was detected a few times. The J gene is TRBJ2-1, the V gene TRBV12-3 or TRBV12-4; 8 nucleotides align to TRBD2. There are 14 residues in the CDR3. Trimming took 10 bases from V and 4 from J; bases not matched to a gene: 9. The CDR3 sequence is CAISGGPSYNEQFF. In DNA form, the CDR3 reads TGTGCCATTTCGGGGGGGCCTAGTTACAATGAGCAGTTCTTC.

The rearrangement uses TRBV12-3 or TRBV12-4 and TRBJ2-1; the D is unclear. Trimming removed 1 base at V and 0 bases at J, with 16 bases between. This CDR3 spans 18 amino acids. The CDR3 reads CASSLGLVSYSSYNEQFF. The CDR3 DNA is TGTGCCAGCAGTTTAGGGCTAGTCTCCTACAGCTCCTACAATGAGCAGTTCTTC.

A word on this clonotype: This may arise from a read error, as a much more abundant clone is one base away. This CDR3 is CASRKDAYTQYF. CDR3 nucleotide sequence: TGTGCCAGCCGTAAAGATGCATATACGCAGTATTTT. The V gene is TRBV6-1, the J gene TRBJ2-3; D gene ambiguous. Germline V gene lookup returns CDR1 MNHNS and CDR2 SASEGT. V was pared by 8 bases and J by 7 bases, with 13 bases between. The CDR3 loop spans 12 amino acids.

This clonotype was seen many times. The CDR3 region has the DNA TGTGCCAGCAGTTTATTGCAGGGGGCAAAGGAGACCCAGTACTTC. It codes for CASSLLQGAKETQYF. The rearrangement links TRBV6-1 to TRBJ2-5; 8 positions match TRBD1. Looked up from germline, CDR1 is MNHNS and CDR2 is SASEGT. J was trimmed by 5 bases and V by 5 bases; bases with no gene match: 10. This CDR3 is built from 15 residues.

CDR3 sequence reads: CASSLMGEMTDTQYF. The CDR3 DNA reads TGTGCCAGCAGTTTAATGGGGGAGATGACAGATACGCAGTATTTT. This chain uses TRBV12-3 or TRBV12-4 with TRBJ2-3; D possibly uses TRBD1 or TRBD2 (5 bases each). This CDR3 is 15 amino acids long. V lost 2 bases to trimming and J lost 3 bases, with 12 bases between them.

This clonotype was observed at least ten times. The rearrangement links TRBV25-1 to TRBJ2-7; no firm D call. This CDR3 comprises 14 residues. Germline CDR1 reads MGHDK; CDR2 reads SYGVNS. Trimming took off 3 bases at V and 0 bases at J, with 9 bases between the two ends. The DNA for the CDR3 is TGTGCCAGCAGTGAGAATCGCTTCTCCTACGAGCAGTACTTC. This codes for CASSENRFSYEQYF.

In regard to this clonotype: Relative to the germline gene, one junction end is altered; a read error may explain this. The V gene is TRBV7-2, the J gene TRBJ1-2; no clear D. Germline lookup yields CDR1 SGHTA and CDR2 FQGNSA. The CDR3 totals 14 residues. Here the CDR3 reads CASSLASSNYVYTF. CDR3 DNA: TGTGCCAGCAGCTTAGCGAGCAGCAACTATGTCTACACCTTC. Together with reference TRBV7-2 and TRBJ1-2, the CDR3 gives the full variable domain: GAGVSQSPSNKVTEKGKDVELRCDPISGHTALYWYRQSLGQGLEFLIYFQGNSAPDKSGLPSDRFSAERTGGSVSTLTIQRTQQEDSAVYLCASSLASSNYVYTFGSGTRLTVV.

This clonotype showed up just a few times. The chain is built from TRBV3-1 and TRBJ1-5; no definite D call. The V end was cut by 1 base, the J end by 4 bases, with 11 bases between. Germline V gives CDR1 LGHDT, CDR2 YNNKEL (reference sequence). The CDR3 totals 15 residues. The CDR3 bases are TGTGCCAGCAGCCAAGGGGCAGCAATAAATCAGCCCCAGCATTTT. Translated: CASSQGAAINQPQHF. The whole variable domain, remainder taken from reference TRBV3-1 and TRBJ1-5, is DTAVSQTPKYLVTQMGNDKSIKCEQNLGHDTMYWYKQDSKKFLKIMFSYNNKELIINETVPNRFSPKSPDKAHLNLHINSLELGDSAVYFCASSQGAAINQPQHFGDGTRLSIL.

The V gene is TRBV5-1, the J gene TRBJ2-1; perhaps TRBD2 as D (6 bases). Per germline, CDR1 SGHRS and CDR2 YFSETQ. The CDR3 sequence is 15 residues long. Trimming stripped 3 bases from V and 7 bases from J, with 17 bases between. The CDR3 DNA sequence: TGCGCCAGCAGCTACTCATTCGGGGGTACAAATGAGCAGTTCTTC. Encoded protein: CASSYSFGGTNEQFF.

This clonotype appeared many times. This chain links TRBV7-2 with TRBJ1-1, with 7 positions matching TRBD1. Germline V gene lookup returns CDR1 SGHTA and CDR2 FQGNSA. This CDR3 has 14 residues. J lost 0 bases, V lost 5 bases, and 3 bases had no gene match. The CDR3 nucleotides are TGTGCCAGCAGCAAAGGACAGGTGAACACTGAAGCTTTCTTT. Encoded protein: CASSKGQVNTEAFF.

CDR3 protein: CASSLLTGGSGEKLFF. In DNA, the CDR3 is TGCGCCAGCAGCCTCCTGACAGGTGGAAGCGGGGAAAAACTGTTTTTT. The chain employs TRBV5-1 and TRBJ1-4; perhaps TRBD1 as D (6 bases). This CDR3 is 16 amino acids long. V lost 4 bases, J lost 8 bases, and 21 bases lay in between. The germline CDR1 and CDR2 sequences are SGHRS and YFSETQ.

Details on this clonotype: This may arise from a read error, as a much more abundant clone is one base away. The CDR3 loop is CASRAIGGAVSRETEYF. The CDR3 DNA follows: TGTGCCAGCAGAGCTATCGGGGGGGCAGTTAGTAGAGAGACCGAGTACTTC. The chain recombines TRBV6-1 with TRBJ2-5, with 8 bases fitting TRBD2. Looked up from germline, CDR1 is MNHNS and CDR2 is SASEGT. The CDR3 is 17 amino acids.

Concerning this clonotype itself: This may stem from a read error, because a much larger clone lies one nucleotide away. The chain recombines TRBV10-3 with TRBJ1-4; D uncertain. Germline CDR1 is ENHRY and CDR2 is SYGVKD. CDR3 size: 14 residues. Trimming stripped 0 bases from V and 10 bases from J, with 12 bases between. The CDR3 DNA sequence: TGTGCCATCAGTGAGTCGTCAGGTGGTGGAAAACTGTTTTTT. This translates into CAISESSGGGKLFF.

Ten or more counts support this clonotype. V is TRBV3-1 and J is TRBJ1-5; D unresolved. The ends were cut back, 1 base at V and 5 bases at J, with 6 bases in the middle. CDR3 length equals 13 residues. From germline, CDR1 is LGHDT and CDR2 YNNKEL (reference sequence). CDR3 sequence: CASSQGVDQPQHF. The CDR3 DNA reads TGTGCCAGCAGCCAAGGTGTCGATCAGCCCCAGCATTTT.

On this clonotype itself: A much more abundant neighbour one base away suggests this may be a read error. This chain links TRBV7-2 with TRBJ1-6; TRBD1 is a possible D gene (6 bases). The CDR3 has 14 amino acids. Germline V gene lookup returns CDR1 SGHTA and CDR2 FQGNSA. CDR3 region: CASSLDRFESPPHF. CDR3 sequence (DNA): TGTGCCAGCAGCCTCGACAGGTTTGAGTCACCCCCCCACTTT.

The chain has TRBV7-9 and TRBJ2-7; D may be TRBD1 (6 bases). The CDR3 extends over 15 amino acids. Trimming took off 4 bases at V and 6 bases at J, with 19 bases between the two ends. CDR1 and CDR2 (germline): SEHNR, FQNEAQ (reference sequence). The CDR3 nucleotides are TGTGCCAGCAGCTCACGGACACAGGGCGCCGGCGAGCAGTACTTC. Its protein product is CASSSRTQGAGEQYF.

About this clonotype itself: Since a much larger clone is just one base distant, this may be a read error. This chain connects TRBV6-1 to TRBJ1-2; weak D call: TRBD1 (5 bases). V lost 7 bases and J 8 bases, leaving 20 bases between the germline ends. This CDR3 is built from 14 residues. Germline V CDR1 and CDR2: MNHNS, SASEGT. Here the CDR3 reads CASTPDRRDRGYTF. The CDR3 nucleotides are TGTGCCAGCACCCCCGACAGACGAGATCGGGGCTACACCTTC.

In this sample, this clonotype turned up a few times. The chain is built from TRBV7-3 and TRBJ2-7; maybe TRBD2 (5 bases). The CDR3 runs to 13 residues. V was shortened by 5 bases and J by 12 bases, with 20 bases between the two germline ends. Germline CDR1 reads SGHTA; CDR2 reads FQGTGA. Written as DNA, the CDR3 is TGTGCCAGCAGCCGAACTACCCGAGGGCCCCTGTACTTC. It specifies CASSRTTRGPLYF.

This chain joins TRBV30 and TRBJ1-6; no clear D. From germline, CDR1 is GTSNPN and CDR2 SVGIG (reference sequence). V gave up 0 bases and J gave up 4 bases, with 7 bases separating them. CDR3 length: 14 amino acids. The CDR3 sequence: CAWSVQLYNSPLHF. The DNA for the CDR3 is TGTGCCTGGAGTGTACAACTTTATAATTCACCCCTCCACTTT.

Notes on this clonotype: This likely comes from a read error, as the CDR3 has no conserved phenylalanine or tryptophan at its end. This chain joins TRBV2 and TRBJ1-1, with D possibly matching TRBD1 (5 bases). The CDR3 runs 13 residues. Trimming cost V 5 bases and J 10 bases, with 17 bases left between them. CDR1 is SNHLY and CDR2 is FYNNEI in the germline V gene. CDR3 in DNA: TGTGCCAGCAGTCTAGGGGAGAGAGGGCGAGCTTTCTCT. It yields the protein CASSLGERGRAFS.

As for this clonotype: A much larger clonotype is one base distant, so this may be a read error. This chain links TRBV20-1 with TRBJ1-2; D gene unclear. The CDR3 spans 14 residues. V was clipped by 8 bases and J by 5 bases, with 21 bases between them. The V gene's germline CDR1 is DFQATT and CDR2 SNEGSKA (reference sequence). CDR3: CSSPKAEFGYGYTF. The CDR3 DNA follows: TGCAGTTCTCCAAAGGCCGAGTTTGGGTATGGCTACACCTTC.

There are many counts of this clonotype. The chain recombines TRBV7-9 with TRBJ2-3; 14 bases agree with TRBD2. CDR1 and CDR2 from the germline V gene are SEHNR and FQNEAQ (reference sequence). The CDR3 is 17 amino acids. After removal of 5 bases from V and 0 bases from J, the junction contained 4 bases not matched to a gene. The CDR3 DNA reads TGTGCCAGCAGCAGGACTAGCGGGGGGACTAGCACAGATACGCAGTATTTT. This translates into CASSRTSGGTSTDTQYF. The full variable domain, its missing parts supplied by reference TRBV7-9 and TRBJ2-3, is DTGVSQNPRHKITKRGQNVTFRCDPISEHNRLYWYRQTLGQGPEFLTYFQNEAQLEKSRLLSDRFSAERPKGSFSTLEIQRTEQGDSAMYLCASSRTSGGTSTDTQYFGPGTRLTVL.

This clonotype has ten or more counts. This chain uses TRBV6-1 with TRBJ1-2; possible D gene TRBD1, 6 bases. The V and J ends lost 4 bases and 4 bases respectively, with 10 bases between them. The CDR3 covers 13 residues. The germline V gene has CDR1 MNHNS and CDR2 SASEGT. Here the CDR3 DNA reads TGTGCCAGCAGTGGCCGGGACACCTATGGCTACACCTTC. The encoded protein is CASSGRDTYGYTF.

As concerns this clonotype: A much larger clone sits a single nucleotide away, making a read error possible. This chain connects TRBV4-1 to TRBJ2-1, with unresolved D. The CDR3 is made up of 13 amino acids. Per the germline V gene, CDR1 is MGHRA and CDR2 is YSYEKL. The CDR3 region is CASSPFLTHEQSF. The CDR3 coding sequence is TGCGCCAGCAGCCCCTTTTTAACCCATGAGCAGTCCTTC.

The rearrangement uses TRBV6-2 or TRBV6-3 and TRBJ1-2; possibly TRBD1 for D (5 bases). CDR3 length: 16 amino acids. Trimming removed 2 bases at V and 11 bases at J, with 24 bases between. In germline, CDR1 is MNHEY, CDR2 SVGEGT. This CDR3 reads CASSYSISGLSYVYTF. The CDR3 coding sequence is TGTGCCAGCAGTTACAGCATTTCGGGGCTCTCCTATGTGTACACCTTC.

This clonotype is a singleton in its sample. At one boundary the junction diverges from the germline segment, which might be a read error. The chain recombines TRBV4-3 with TRBJ2-1; 7 nucleotides agree with TRBD1. CDR3 size: 15 residues. Germline CDR1 and CDR2: LGHNA and YSLEER. The DNA for the CDR3 is TGCACCAGCAGCCAGCCGGGACAGAACTACAATGAGCAGTTCTTC. Translation gives CTSSQPGQNYNEQFF.

In its sample, this clonotype was seen many times. This rearrangement joins TRBV27 to TRBJ1-5; D is ambiguous. From germline, CDR1 is MNHEY and CDR2 SMNVEV (reference sequence). This CDR3 has 14 amino acids. V was trimmed by 4 bases and J by 7 bases, leaving 14 bases between them. Written as DNA, the CDR3 is TGTGCCAGCAGTTCTCCAGGTTTCAAACAGCCCCAGCATTTT. The encoded protein is CASSSPGFKQPQHF.

This clonotype was seen more than once but under ten times. V is TRBV18 and J is TRBJ1-1; no firm D call. V shed 2 bases and J shed 4 bases, with 8 bases lying between them. This CDR3 contains 13 residues. Germline V lookup: CDR1 KGHSH, CDR2 LQKENI. In DNA form, the CDR3 reads TGTGCCAGCTCACCAGACGCTTCCACTGAAGCTTTCTTT. Translated: CASSPDASTEAFF.